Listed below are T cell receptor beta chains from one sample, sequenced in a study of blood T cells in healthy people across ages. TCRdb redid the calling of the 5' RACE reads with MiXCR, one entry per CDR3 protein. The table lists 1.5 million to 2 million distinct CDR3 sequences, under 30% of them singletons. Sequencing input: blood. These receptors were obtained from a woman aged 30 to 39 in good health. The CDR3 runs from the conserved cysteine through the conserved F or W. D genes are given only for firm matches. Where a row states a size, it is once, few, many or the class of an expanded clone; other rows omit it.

CDR3 protein: CASSPTGGSYNEQYF
CDR3 DNA: TGCGCCAGCAGCCCCACTGGCGGGTCCTACAATGAGCAGTACTTC
J gene: TRBJ2-7
V gene: TRBV5-1
clone size: .
D gene: .

CDR3 protein: CASRAGTSNEQFF
CDR3 DNA: TGTGCCAGCAGGGCAGGGACGAGCAATGAGCAGTTCTTC
J gene: TRBJ2-1
V gene: TRBV6-1
clone size: .
D gene: .

CDR3 protein: CASSPREGSGELFF
CDR3 DNA: TGTGCCAGCAGCCCCCGTGAGGGGAGCGGGGAGCTGTTTTTT
J gene: TRBJ2-2
V gene: TRBV5-5
clone size: .
D gene: .

CDR3 protein: CASSPLPGTAYEQYF
CDR3 DNA: TGCGCCAGCAGCCCACTCCCCGGGACGGCCTACGAGCAGTACTTC
J gene: TRBJ2-7
V gene: TRBV5-1
clone size: many
D gene: .

CDR3 protein: CASSLAEVLEQYF
CDR3 DNA: TGTGCCAGCAGCTTAGCGGAAGTCTTGGAGCAGTACTTC
J gene: TRBJ2-7
V gene: TRBV7-2
clone size: .
D gene: .

CDR3 protein: CASSAAASSKEKLFF
CDR3 DNA: TGTGCCAGCAGCGCGGCGGCCTCTAGTAAGGAAAAACTGTTTTTT
J gene: TRBJ1-4
V gene: TRBV9
clone size: .
D gene: .

CDR3 protein: CSADGGRSSYNEQFF
CDR3 DNA: TGCAGTGCCGACGGCGGGAGGAGTTCCTACAATGAGCAGTTCTTC
J gene: TRBJ2-1
V gene: TRBV20-1
clone size: .
D gene: TRBD2

CDR3 protein: CASSDMGTDTQYF
CDR3 DNA: TGTGCCAGCAGTGACATGGGGACAGATACGCAGTATTTT
J gene: TRBJ2-3
V gene: TRBV6-1
clone size: .
D gene: .

CDR3 protein: CASTFFETQYF
CDR3 DNA: TGTGCCAGCACCTTCTTTGAGACCCAGTACTTC
J gene: TRBJ2-5
V gene: TRBV3-1
clone size: many
D gene: .

CDR3 protein: CASKLSGGANEQFF
CDR3 DNA: TGCGCCAGCAAACTTAGCGGGGGGGCGAATGAGCAGTTCTTC
J gene: TRBJ2-1
V gene: TRBV5-1
clone size: .
D gene: TRBD2

CDR3 protein: CASSNTLGGTSGYEQFF
CDR3 DNA: TGTGCCAGCAGTAACACCCTGGGCGGGACTAGCGGGTATGAGCAGTTCTTC
J gene: TRBJ2-1
V gene: TRBV6-2/TRBV6-3
clone size: few
D gene: TRBD2

CDR3 protein: CASSPPGMQGKDTQYF
CDR3 DNA: TGTGCCAGCAGCCCACCGGGGATGCAGGGAAAAGATACGCAGTATTTT
J gene: TRBJ2-3
V gene: TRBV11-3
clone size: .
D gene: .

CDR3 protein: CASNLAGVYNEQFF
CDR3 DNA: TGTGCCAGCAATCTAGCGGGAGTATACAATGAGCAGTTCTTC
J gene: TRBJ2-1
V gene: TRBV12-3/TRBV12-4
clone size: few
D gene: TRBD2

CDR3 protein: CSVGGLAGGSYNEQFF
CDR3 DNA: TGCAGCGTTGGGGGACTAGCGGGCGGCTCCTACAATGAGCAGTTCTTC
J gene: TRBJ2-1
V gene: TRBV29-1
clone size: once
D gene: TRBD2

CDR3 protein: CAILVAGVNEQYF
CDR3 DNA: TGTGCCATCTTGGTAGCGGGGGTCAACGAGCAGTACTTC
J gene: TRBJ2-7
V gene: TRBV10-3
clone size: few
D gene: TRBD2

CDR3 protein: CASSQAGRTEAFF
CDR3 DNA: TGTGCCAGCAGCCAAGCAGGGAGGACTGAAGCTTTCTTT
J gene: TRBJ1-1
V gene: TRBV3-1
clone size: .
D gene: .

CDR3 protein: CASRRGGSSYNEQYF
CDR3 DNA: TGTGCCAGCAGGCGTGGGGGGAGCTCCTACAATGAGCAGTACTTC
J gene: TRBJ2-7
V gene: TRBV12-3/TRBV12-4
clone size: .
D gene: .

CDR3 protein: CASSLRTGLERYEQYF
CDR3 DNA: TGCGCCAGCAGCCTAAGGACGGGACTAGAACGCTACGAGCAGTACTTC
J gene: TRBJ2-7
V gene: TRBV4-3
clone size: many
D gene: TRBD2

CDR3 protein: CSAPRVYNEQYF
CDR3 DNA: TGCAGTGCTCCGCGGGTTTACAATGAGCAGTACTTC
J gene: TRBJ2-7
V gene: TRBV20-1
clone size: .
D gene: .

CDR3 protein: CASSPQLTGGASNQPQHF
CDR3 DNA: TGTGCCAGCAGCCCCCAATTGACTGGCGGGGCTAGCAATCAGCCCCAGCATTTT
J gene: TRBJ1-5
V gene: TRBV3-1
clone size: few
D gene: .

CDR3 protein: CAGSLTRDTDTQYF
CDR3 DNA: TGTGCCGGCAGCTTAACCCGGGACACAGATACGCAGTATTTT
J gene: TRBJ2-3
V gene: TRBV7-3
clone size: .
D gene: .

CDR3 protein: CASSNMWTALTF
CDR3 DNA: TGTGCCAGCTCAAATATGTGGACCGCCCTGACTTTC
J gene: TRBJ2-6
V gene: TRBV7-8
clone size: many
D gene: .

CDR3 protein: CASSLGQYYSNQPQHF
CDR3 DNA: TGTGCCAGCAGCCTGGGACAGTACTATAGCAATCAGCCCCAGCATTTT
J gene: TRBJ1-5
V gene: TRBV7-8
clone size: few
D gene: TRBD1

CDR3 protein: CSARDNRGLYNEQFF
CDR3 DNA: TGCAGTGCTAGAGATAATCGAGGCCTCTACAATGAGCAGTTCTTC
J gene: TRBJ2-1
V gene: TRBV20-1
clone size: few
D gene: .

CDR3 protein: CASRDRVMDEQFF
CDR3 DNA: TGTGCCAGCAGGGACAGGGTTATGGATGAGCAGTTCTTC
J gene: TRBJ2-1
V gene: TRBV6-5
clone size: few
D gene: TRBD1

CDR3 protein: CASSLGRNHNEQFF
CDR3 DNA: TGTGCCAGCAGCTTAGGAAGGAATCACAATGAGCAGTTCTTC
J gene: TRBJ2-1
V gene: TRBV11-2
clone size: .
D gene: .

CDR3 protein: CASSQDLGDPYEQDF
CDR3 DNA: TGTGCCAGCAGCCAAGATCTAGGAGATCCCTACGAGCAGGACTTC
J gene: TRBJ2-7
V gene: TRBV4-2
clone size: .
D gene: .

CDR3 protein: CASSPGLESDTQYF
CDR3 DNA: TGTGCCAGCAGCCCGGGACTTGAATCAGATACGCAGTATTTT
J gene: TRBJ2-3
V gene: TRBV5-6
clone size: .
D gene: .

CDR3 protein: CASSDEGGNYNEQFF
CDR3 DNA: TGTGCCAGCAGTGATGAAGGGGGAAACTACAATGAGCAGTTCTTC
J gene: TRBJ2-1
V gene: TRBV12-3/TRBV12-4
clone size: few
D gene: .

CDR3 protein: CSASAADTQYF
CDR3 DNA: TGCAGTGCTAGCGCAGCAGATACGCAGTATTTT
J gene: TRBJ2-3
V gene: TRBV20-1
clone size: few
D gene: .

CDR3 protein: CASSLGSESNEQFF
CDR3 DNA: TGCGCCAGCAGCTTGGGATCCGAGTCCAATGAGCAGTTCTTC
J gene: TRBJ2-1
V gene: TRBV5-1
clone size: .
D gene: .

CDR3 protein: CASSLAGRALSHEQYF
CDR3 DNA: TGTGCCAGCAGTTTAGCCGGACGGGCCCTTAGCCACGAGCAGTACTTC
J gene: TRBJ2-7
V gene: TRBV6-5
clone size: .
D gene: .

CDR3 protein: CASSSGTLNEQYF
CDR3 DNA: TGTGCCAGCAGTTCCGGGACGTTAAACGAGCAGTACTTC
J gene: TRBJ2-7
V gene: TRBV7-9
clone size: many
D gene: .

CDR3 protein: CASGTGIGTEAFF
CDR3 DNA: TGCGCCAGCGGAACAGGGATTGGCACTGAAGCTTTCTTT
J gene: TRBJ1-1
V gene: TRBV5-1
clone size: once
D gene: .

CDR3 protein: CASSLSSLRNTEAFF
CDR3 DNA: TGTGCCAGCAGCTTAAGTAGCCTCCGGAACACTGAAGCTTTCTTT
J gene: TRBJ1-1
V gene: TRBV7-2
clone size: .
D gene: .

CDR3 protein: CASSQDLGEIDNEQYF
CDR3 DNA: TGTGCCAGCAGCCAAGATCTGGGCGAGATAGACAATGAGCAGTACTTC
J gene: TRBJ2-5
V gene: TRBV14
clone size: .
D gene: .

CDR3 protein: CASSVGGLQETQYF
CDR3 DNA: TGCGCCAGCAGTGTGGGGGGGCTTCAAGAGACCCAGTACTTC
J gene: TRBJ2-5
V gene: TRBV10-2
clone size: many
D gene: .

CDR3 protein: CATSRDGGNSPLHF
CDR3 DNA: TGTGCCACCAGCAGAGATGGGGGTAATTCACCCCTCCACTTT
J gene: TRBJ1-6
V gene: TRBV15
clone size: few
D gene: .

CDR3 protein: CASSPDGVSGNTIYF
CDR3 DNA: TGTGCCAGCAGCCCGGACGGAGTCTCTGGAAACACCATATATTTT
J gene: TRBJ1-3
V gene: TRBV7-9
clone size: .
D gene: .

CDR3 protein: CSLGSDMNTEAFF
CDR3 DNA: TGCAGCCTCGGTTCTGACATGAACACTGAAGCTTTCTTT
J gene: TRBJ1-1
V gene: TRBV29-1
clone size: few
D gene: .

CDR3 protein: CASEGGAQRGSYEQYF
CDR3 DNA: TGTGCCAGCGAGGGGGGGGCGCAGCGGGGGTCCTACGAGCAGTACTTC
J gene: TRBJ2-7
V gene: TRBV2
clone size: few
D gene: TRBD2

CDR3 protein: CASTPVPDTQYF
CDR3 DNA: TGTGCCAGCACCCCCGTCCCAGATACGCAGTATTTT
J gene: TRBJ2-3
V gene: TRBV7-2
clone size: .
D gene: .

CDR3 protein: CASSGQSSSYNEQFF
CDR3 DNA: TGTGCCAGCAGTGGACAGTCAAGCTCCTACAATGAGCAGTTCTTC
J gene: TRBJ2-1
V gene: TRBV6-4
clone size: few
D gene: .

CDR3 protein: CASRTMNLEETQYF
CDR3 DNA: TGTGCCAGCAGAACGATGAACCTAGAAGAGACCCAGTACTTC
J gene: TRBJ2-5
V gene: TRBV6-2/TRBV6-3
clone size: few
D gene: .

CDR3 protein: CASSFRQNEQYF
CDR3 DNA: TGTGCCAGCAGTTTCCGACAGAACGAGCAGTACTTC
J gene: TRBJ2-7
V gene: TRBV12-3/TRBV12-4
clone size: few
D gene: .

CDR3 protein: CSAGPYNEQFF
CDR3 DNA: TGCAGTGCCGGACCCTACAATGAGCAGTTCTTC
J gene: TRBJ2-1
V gene: TRBV20-1
clone size: many
D gene: .

CDR3 protein: CASSLVQGPDYNSPLHF
CDR3 DNA: TGTGCCAGCAGCTTGGTCCAGGGACCCGACTATAATTCACCCCTCCACTTT
J gene: TRBJ1-6
V gene: TRBV5-5
clone size: many
D gene: .

CDR3 protein: CASSPVWKNSPLHF
CDR3 DNA: TGTGCCAGCAGCCCTGTCTGGAAGAATTCACCCCTCCACTTT
J gene: TRBJ1-6
V gene: TRBV3-1
clone size: few
D gene: .

CDR3 protein: CATSRDHQLATNEKLFF
CDR3 DNA: TGTGCCACCAGCAGAGATCATCAACTAGCAACTAATGAAAAACTGTTTTTT
J gene: TRBJ1-4
V gene: TRBV15
clone size: few
D gene: .